The 12 T cell receptor beta chains below come from one sample, sequenced in a study of cytomegalovirus exposure and HLA in healthy donors. Measured with immunoSEQ multiplex PCR; TCRdb has only the in-frame clones, and not every one. The sample has some 150,000 clones; about 94% are singletons. Input material: PBMCs. The receptor set was obtained from a young man in good health and CMV-seropositive.

CDR3 sequence (DNA): TGTGCCAGTAGTTCCTCCGAGAGGTATGGGGAGACCCAGTACTTC. This gives the protein CASSSSERYGETQYF. The chain carries TRBV19 and TRBJ2-5, with D unclear. Germline values: CDR1 LNHDA, CDR2 SQIVND (reference sequence). V was shortened by 5 bases and J by 5 bases, with 18 bases between the two germline ends. This CDR3 spans 15 amino acids.

The chain has TRBV14 and TRBJ2-1; possibly TRBD2 for D (6 bases). CDR1 and CDR2 from the germline V gene are SGHDN and FVKESK. This CDR3 region has 14 residues. Trimming left V 5 bases short and J 6 bases short, with 14 bases between. The CDR3 loop reads CASSSRDLLNEQFF. The CDR3 bases are TGTGCCAGCAGCTCCCGGGACTTACTCAATGAGCAGTTCTTC.

The J gene is TRBJ2-7, the V gene TRBV28; the match to TRBD2 covers 12 bases. Germline lookup yields CDR1 MDHEN and CDR2 SYDVKM. The CDR3 spans 15 residues. Trimming took 8 bases from V and 6 from J; bases not matched to a gene: 11. Here the CDR3 reads CASLAGGQRGAEQYF. CDR3 coding DNA: TGTGCCAGCCTAGCGGGAGGGCAACGAGGGGCCGAGCAGTACTTC.

This chain links TRBV5-5 with TRBJ2-7; TRBD2 might be the D (5 bases). There are 15 residues in the CDR3. Germline values: CDR1 SGHKS, CDR2 YYEKEE (reference sequence). V lost 2 bases to trimming and J lost 4 bases, with 16 bases between them. In DNA form, the CDR3 reads TGTGCCAGCAGCTTAGGACTGACCCCTGGGTACGAGCAGTACTTC. Protein sequence: CASSLGLTPGYEQYF. Based on the CDR3 plus reference TRBV5-5 and TRBJ2-7, the full variable domain is DAGVTQSPTHLIKTRGQQVTLRCSPISGHKSVSWYQQVLGQGPQFIFQYYEKEERGRGNFPDRFSARQFPNYSSELNVNALLLGDSALYLCASSLGLTPGYEQYFGPGTRLTVT.

This rearrangement joins TRBV6-6 to TRBJ2-7, with 7 nucleotides matching TRBD2. J lost 6 bases, V lost 5 bases, and 7 bases had no gene match. The germline V gene has CDR1 MNHNY and CDR2 SVGAGI (reference sequence). CDR3 length: 13 residues. The CDR3 DNA reads as TGTGCCAGCAGTCAGACTAGCAAGGCCGAGCAGTACTTC. Protein product: CASSQTSKAEQYF.

The chain recombines TRBV5-1 with TRBJ2-2; D is possibly TRBD1 (6 bases). The germline V gene has CDR1 SGHRS and CDR2 YFSETQ. Trimming took 3 bases from V and 6 from J, leaving 15 bases between them. CDR3 length equals 15 residues. The CDR3 sequence: CASSYLSTGPGELFF. The CDR3 DNA sequence: TGCGCCAGCAGCTATTTATCGACAGGTCCCGGGGAGCTGTTTTTT.

The chain employs TRBV7-8 and TRBJ2-7; 9 bases agree with TRBD1. The ends lost 3 bases at V and 3 bases at J; junction bases unmatched: 9. CDR1 is SGHVS, CDR2 FQNEAQ, per germline. The CDR3 is made up of 16 amino acids. The CDR3 sequence is CASSLGTGTGNYEQYF. The CDR3, as DNA: TGTGCCAGCAGCTTGGGGACGGGGACAGGGAACTACGAGCAGTACTTC. Full variable domain (remainder filled in from reference TRBV7-8 and TRBJ2-7): GAGVSQSPRYKVAKRGQDVALRCDPISGHVSLFWYQQALGQGPEFLTYFQNEAQLDKSGLPSDRFFAERPEGSVSTLKIQRTQQEDSAVYLCASSLGTGTGNYEQYFGPGTRLTVT.

This chain joins TRBV5-1 and TRBJ2-3, with D tentatively TRBD2 (5 bases). Germline-derived CDR1 and CDR2 are SGHRS and YFSETQ. Trimming cost V 3 bases and J 3 bases, with 11 bases left between them. CDR3 length equals 14 residues. The DNA of the CDR3 is TGCGCCAGCAGCTGGGTCCCGGGGACAGATACGCAGTATTTT. It encodes CASSWVPGTDTQYF.

This chain's CDR3 is CASSITLQGINQPQHF. Written as DNA, the CDR3 is TGTGCCAGTAGTATAACGTTACAGGGTATCAATCAGCCCCAGCATTTT. The chain has TRBV19 and TRBJ1-5, with a tentative D call TRBD1 (6 bases). Germline CDR1 reads LNHDA; CDR2 reads SQIVND (reference sequence). The CDR3 extends over 16 amino acids. V dropped 2 bases and J dropped 3 bases, with 14 bases sitting between them.

This clone was seen a few times. The chain carries TRBV7-9 and TRBJ1-2, with a weak D call TRBD1 (6 bases). This CDR3 comprises 13 residues. Germline CDR1 SEHNR, CDR2 FQNEAQ (reference sequence). The germline V and J ends were trimmed by 4 bases and 8 bases, with 14 bases remaining between them. The CDR3 DNA reads TGTGCCAGCAGCTCCACAGGGAGGGGGGGCTACACCTTC. Translation: CASSSTGRGGYTF.

This rearrangement joins TRBV7-6 to TRBJ2-7; D is ambiguous. Germline V gene sequence: CDR1 SGHVS, CDR2 FNYEAQ. There are 13 residues in the CDR3. V was shortened by 1 base and J by 2 bases, with 6 bases between the two germline ends. The chain's CDR3 is CASSLGEAYEQYF. The CDR3 bases are TGTGCCAGCAGCTTAGGAGAGGCCTACGAGCAGTACTTC.

This clone was detected only once. The chain has TRBV7-6 and TRBJ2-7; 8 positions match TRBD2. The trim removed 5 bases at V and 5 bases at J, leaving 5 bases unmatched. Germline-derived CDR1 and CDR2 are SGHVS and FNYEAQ. The CDR3 consists of 13 residues. CDR3 coding DNA: TGTGCCAGCAGCCCCAAAGCGGGAGACGAGCAGTACTTC. It codes for CASSPKAGDEQYF.